Following are 10 T cell receptor beta chains from one sample sequenced in a study of beta chain features in type 1 diabetes (dated by TCRdb to the late 2010s). The library was obtained by the immunoSEQ multiplex PCR assay. The entire isolated RNA was reverse transcribed using the High Capacity cDNA Reverse Transcription Kit, and thus expressed TCRB transcripts were sequenced. TCRdb retrieved this table from immuneACCESS and kept in-frame rearrangements only. Not all clones are present; in checked studies, unresolved V genes account for under half, and no reason is known for the remainder. Across this sample there are 350,000 to 450,000 clones, with roughly 13% seen only once. Of the sample, roughly 0.038% falls within the top ten clones. The specimen was naive CD4+ T cells from blood. Per the publication, the cell subset or site label means: true naive CD4+ T cells. The receptor set was obtained from a man aged 25 to 40 in good health.

This clone was observed a handful of times. V usage is TRBV29-1 and J usage is TRBJ2-3; the D is unclear. Germline V gene lookup returns CDR1 SQVTM and CDR2 ANQGSEA. The CDR3 has 13 residues. V was shortened by 5 bases and J by 4 bases, with 13 bases between the two germline ends. CDR3 bases: TGCAGCGTTACCGAACGAAGACCAGATACGCAGTATTTT. Its translation is CSVTERRPDTQYF.

This chain uses TRBV5-1 with TRBJ2-7; 8 bases map to TRBD1. CDR3 length: 16 residues. V was clipped by 0 bases and J by 3 bases; unmatched bases: 8. Germline assignment: CDR1 SGHRS and CDR2 YFSETQ. The CDR3: CASSLARTGPNYEQYF. The CDR3 DNA sequence: TGCGCCAGCAGCTTGGCCCGGACAGGGCCAAACTACGAGCAGTACTTC.

This chain joins TRBV6-6 and TRBJ2-4, with 9 bases identical to TRBD2. The germline gives CDR1 MNHNY, CDR2 SVGAGI (reference sequence). Trimming removed 6 bases from V and 8 bases from J; junction bases left unmatched: 11. The CDR3 spans 15 residues. This chain's CDR3 is CASRATRGRADIQYF. The CDR3, as DNA: TGTGCCAGCAGGGCCACTCGCGGGAGGGCTGACATTCAGTACTTC.

The chain uses TRBV6-5 and TRBJ1-6, with no clear D. This CDR3 is 14 amino acids long. Trimming shortened V by 2 bases and J by 10 bases, and 12 bases separated the two germline ends. From germline, CDR1 is MNHEY and CDR2 SVGAGI. The CDR3 here is CASSYRHGRSPLHF. CDR3 nucleotide sequence: TGTGCCAGCAGTTACCGACATGGGCGCTCACCCCTCCACTTT.

This clone was seen at least ten times. The sample has other DNA sequences that encode this CDR3 too. The rearrangement joins TRBV7-9 to TRBJ2-5; D is unclear. V shed 3 bases and J shed 3 bases, with 2 bases lying between them. Per germline, CDR1 SEHNR and CDR2 FQNEAQ (reference sequence). The CDR3 extends over 11 amino acids. As DNA, the CDR3 is TGTGCCAGCAGCTTGAAAGAGACCCAGTACTTC. Translated, it gives CASSLKETQYF. Together with reference TRBV7-9 and TRBJ2-5, the CDR3 gives the full variable domain: DTGVSQNPRHKITKRGQNVTFRCDPISEHNRLYWYRQTLGQGPEFLTYFQNEAQLEKSRLLSDRFSAERPKGSFSTLEIQRTEQGDSAMYLCASSLKETQYFGPGTRLLVL.

The V gene is TRBV7-2, the J gene TRBJ2-5; weak D call: TRBD2 (5 bases). Germline loops: CDR1 SGHTA, CDR2 FQGNSA. With 5 bases removed from V and 5 bases from J, the gap between germline ends came to 18 bases. The CDR3 has 15 residues. CDR3 nucleotide sequence: TGTGCCAGCAGCGAAGCACGGGCCGGAGGTGAGACCCAGTACTTC. Translated, it gives CASSEARAGGETQYF.

This clone was seen a few times. The rearrangement joins TRBV9 to TRBJ2-3; 7 positions agree with TRBD1. The V gene end was trimmed by 1 base and the J gene end by 1 base; junction bases not matched to a gene: 3. Germline loops: CDR1 SGDLS, CDR2 YYNGEE. The CDR3 runs 15 residues. The CDR3 region is CASSVKGGRTDTQYF. CDR3 DNA: TGTGCCAGCAGCGTAAAAGGGGGCCGCACAGATACGCAGTATTTT.

V and J are TRBV7-2 and TRBJ2-2; D is ambiguous. This CDR3 spans 12 amino acids. CDR1 and CDR2 (germline): SGHTA, FQGNSA. Deletions cut 2 bases from V and 7 bases from J, with 5 bases between. CDR3 loop: CASSLRIGELFF. Written as DNA, the CDR3 is TGTGCCAGCAGCTTACGTATCGGGGAGCTGTTTTTT.

V is TRBV29-1 and J is TRBJ1-2; 9 bases match TRBD1. The germline V gene has CDR1 SQVTM and CDR2 ANQGSEA. After removal of 1 base from V and 5 bases from J, the junction contained 5 bases not matched to a gene. The CDR3 is made up of 14 amino acids. The CDR3, as DNA: TGCAGCGTTGAAGTCGGAGGACAGGGGTATGGCTACACCTTC. Its protein product is CSVEVGGQGYGYTF.

The chain employs TRBV5-6 and TRBJ2-5; D is possibly TRBD1 (7 bases). This CDR3 region has 14 residues. V was trimmed by 4 bases and J by 5 bases, leaving 15 bases between them. Germline loops: CDR1 SGHDT, CDR2 YYEEEE. This chain's CDR3 is CASSHQQGRETQYF. In DNA, the CDR3 is TGTGCCAGCAGCCACCAACAGGGGAGGGAGACCCAGTACTTC.